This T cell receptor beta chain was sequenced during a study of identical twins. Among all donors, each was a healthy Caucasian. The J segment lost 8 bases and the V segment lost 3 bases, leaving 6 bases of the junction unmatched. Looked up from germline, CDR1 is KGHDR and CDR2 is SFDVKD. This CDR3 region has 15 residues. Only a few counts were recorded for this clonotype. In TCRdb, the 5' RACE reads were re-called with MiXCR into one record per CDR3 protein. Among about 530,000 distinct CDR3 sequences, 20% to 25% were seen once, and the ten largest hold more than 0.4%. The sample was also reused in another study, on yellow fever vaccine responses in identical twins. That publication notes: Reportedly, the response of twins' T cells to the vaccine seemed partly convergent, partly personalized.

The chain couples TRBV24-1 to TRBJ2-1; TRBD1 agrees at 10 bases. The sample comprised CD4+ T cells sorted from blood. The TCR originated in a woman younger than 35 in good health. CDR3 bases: TGTGCCACCAGTGATGCCGGGACAGGGGTGGATGAGCAGTTCTTC. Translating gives CATSDAGTGVDEQFF.